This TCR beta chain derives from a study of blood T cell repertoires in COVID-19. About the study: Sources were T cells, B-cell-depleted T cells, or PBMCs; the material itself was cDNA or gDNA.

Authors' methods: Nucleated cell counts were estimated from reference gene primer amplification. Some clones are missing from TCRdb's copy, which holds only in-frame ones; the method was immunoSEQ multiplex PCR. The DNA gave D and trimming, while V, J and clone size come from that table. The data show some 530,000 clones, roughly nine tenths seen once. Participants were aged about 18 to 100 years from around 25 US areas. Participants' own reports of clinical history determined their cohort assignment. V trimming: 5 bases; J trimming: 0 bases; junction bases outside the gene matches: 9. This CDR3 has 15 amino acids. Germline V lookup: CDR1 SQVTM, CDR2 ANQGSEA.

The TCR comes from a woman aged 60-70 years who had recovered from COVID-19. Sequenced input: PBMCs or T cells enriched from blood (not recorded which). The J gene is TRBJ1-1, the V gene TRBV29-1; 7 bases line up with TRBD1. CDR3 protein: CSVRAGQVLNTEAFF. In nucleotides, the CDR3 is TGCAGCGTTCGCGCCGGACAGGTTCTGAACACTGAAGCTTTCTTT.